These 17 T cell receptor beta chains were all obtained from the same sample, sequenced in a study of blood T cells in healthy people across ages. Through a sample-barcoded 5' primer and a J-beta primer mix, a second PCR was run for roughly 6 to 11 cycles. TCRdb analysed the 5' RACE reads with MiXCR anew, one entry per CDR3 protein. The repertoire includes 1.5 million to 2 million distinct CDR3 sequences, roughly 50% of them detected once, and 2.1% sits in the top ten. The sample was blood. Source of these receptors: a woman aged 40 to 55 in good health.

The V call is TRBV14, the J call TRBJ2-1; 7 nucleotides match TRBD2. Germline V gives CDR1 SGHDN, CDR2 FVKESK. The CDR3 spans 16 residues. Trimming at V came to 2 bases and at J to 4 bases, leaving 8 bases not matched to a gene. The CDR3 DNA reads TGTGCCAGCAGCCAACGAGGCGGGGGAGTTTACAATGAGCAGTTCTTC. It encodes CASSQRGGGVYNEQFF.

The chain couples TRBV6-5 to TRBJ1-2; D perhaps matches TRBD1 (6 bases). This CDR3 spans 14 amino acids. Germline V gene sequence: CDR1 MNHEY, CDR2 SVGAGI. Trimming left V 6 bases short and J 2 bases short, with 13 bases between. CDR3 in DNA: TGTGCCAGCAGCCACAGGGTGGGGAACTATGGCTACACCTTC. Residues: CASSHRVGNYGYTF.

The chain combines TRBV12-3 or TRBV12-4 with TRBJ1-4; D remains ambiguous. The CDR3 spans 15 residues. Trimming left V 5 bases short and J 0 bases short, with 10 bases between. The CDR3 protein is CASSQGPATNEKLFF. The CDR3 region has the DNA TGTGCCAGCAGTCAAGGACCTGCAACTAATGAAAAACTGTTTTTT.

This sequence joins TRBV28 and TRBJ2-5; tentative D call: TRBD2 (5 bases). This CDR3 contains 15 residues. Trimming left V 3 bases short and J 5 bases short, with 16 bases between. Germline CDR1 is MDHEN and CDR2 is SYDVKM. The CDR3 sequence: CASSFLSGVGETQYF. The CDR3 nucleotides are TGTGCCAGCAGTTTTTTATCCGGGGTTGGGGAGACCCAGTACTTC.

The CDR3 is CASGDSGSGANVLTF. CDR3 DNA: TGCGCCAGCGGGGATAGCGGCTCTGGGGCCAACGTCCTGACTTTC. This rearrangement joins TRBV4-3 to TRBJ2-6, with D perhaps TRBD2 (6 bases). CDR3 length: 15 residues. Germline values: CDR1 LGHNA, CDR2 YSLEER. V was clipped by 8 bases and J by 0 bases, with 11 bases between them.

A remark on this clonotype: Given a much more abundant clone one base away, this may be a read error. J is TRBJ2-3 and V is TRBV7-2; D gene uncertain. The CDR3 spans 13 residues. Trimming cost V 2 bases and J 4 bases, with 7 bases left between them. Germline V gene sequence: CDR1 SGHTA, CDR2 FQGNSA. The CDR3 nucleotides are TGTGCCAGCAGCTTATTTAGGGCAGATACGCAGTATTTT. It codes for CASSLFRADTQYF.

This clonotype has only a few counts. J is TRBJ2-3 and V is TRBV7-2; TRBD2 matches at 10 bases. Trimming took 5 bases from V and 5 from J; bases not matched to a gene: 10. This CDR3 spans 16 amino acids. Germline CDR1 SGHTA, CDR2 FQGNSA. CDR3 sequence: CASSQSGTSAGDTQYF. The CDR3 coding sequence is TGTGCCAGCAGCCAATCCGGGACTAGCGCTGGAGATACGCAGTATTTT.

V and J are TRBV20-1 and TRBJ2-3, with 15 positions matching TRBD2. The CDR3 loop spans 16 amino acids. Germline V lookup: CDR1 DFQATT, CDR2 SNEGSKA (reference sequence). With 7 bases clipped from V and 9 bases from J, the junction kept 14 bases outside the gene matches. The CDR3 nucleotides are TGCAGTGTCGTCCTGCGGACTAGCGGGGGGGCCGACACGCAGTATTTT. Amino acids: CSVVLRTSGGADTQYF.

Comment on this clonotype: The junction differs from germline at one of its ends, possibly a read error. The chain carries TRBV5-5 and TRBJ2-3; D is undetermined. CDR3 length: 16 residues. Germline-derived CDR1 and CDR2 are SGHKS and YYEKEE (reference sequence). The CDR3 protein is CAGSLGSSLVTDTQYF. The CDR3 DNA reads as TGTGCCGGCAGCTTGGGTAGCAGTCTGGTCACAGATACGCAGTATTTT.

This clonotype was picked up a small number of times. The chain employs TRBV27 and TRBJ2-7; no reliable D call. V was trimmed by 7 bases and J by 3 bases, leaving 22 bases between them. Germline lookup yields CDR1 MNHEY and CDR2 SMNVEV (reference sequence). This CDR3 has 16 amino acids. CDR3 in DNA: TGTGCCAGCAACGACATCCCCACATTAGTTTACTACGAGCAGTACTTC. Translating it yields CASNDIPTLVYYEQYF.

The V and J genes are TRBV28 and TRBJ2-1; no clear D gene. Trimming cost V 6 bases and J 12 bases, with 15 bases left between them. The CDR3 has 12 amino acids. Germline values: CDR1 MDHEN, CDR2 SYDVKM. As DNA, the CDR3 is TGTGCCAGCAGAACAGACTCCCTCGGGCAGTTCTTC. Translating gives CASRTDSLGQFF.

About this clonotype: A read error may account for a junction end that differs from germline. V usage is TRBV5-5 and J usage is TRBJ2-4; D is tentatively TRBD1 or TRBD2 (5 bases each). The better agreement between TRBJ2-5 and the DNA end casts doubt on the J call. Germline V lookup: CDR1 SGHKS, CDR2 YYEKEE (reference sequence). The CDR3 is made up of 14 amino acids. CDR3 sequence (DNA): TGTGCCAGCGGCTTAGGGACCCCGAAAGAGACCCAGTACTTC. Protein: CASGLGTPKETQYF.

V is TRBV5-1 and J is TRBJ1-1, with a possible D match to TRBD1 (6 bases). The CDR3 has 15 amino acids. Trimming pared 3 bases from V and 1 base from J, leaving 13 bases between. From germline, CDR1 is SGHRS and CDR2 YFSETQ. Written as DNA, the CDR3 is TGCGCCAGCAGCTACCGCGAACAGGGGAACACTGAAGCTTTCTTT. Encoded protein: CASSYREQGNTEAFF.

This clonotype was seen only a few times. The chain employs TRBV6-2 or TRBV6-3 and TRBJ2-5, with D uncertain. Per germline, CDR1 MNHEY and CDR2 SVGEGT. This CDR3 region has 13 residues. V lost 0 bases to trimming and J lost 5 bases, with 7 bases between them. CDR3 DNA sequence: TGTGCCAGCAGTTACTCGCTTCAGGAGACCCAGTACTTC. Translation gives CASSYSLQETQYF.

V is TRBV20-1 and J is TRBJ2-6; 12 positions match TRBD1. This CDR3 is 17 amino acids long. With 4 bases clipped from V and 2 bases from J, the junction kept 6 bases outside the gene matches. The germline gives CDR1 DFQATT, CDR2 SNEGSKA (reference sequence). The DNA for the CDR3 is TGCAGTGCTAAAATGGGGACAGGGGGCACTGGGGCCAACGTCCTGACTTTC. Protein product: CSAKMGTGGTGANVLTF.

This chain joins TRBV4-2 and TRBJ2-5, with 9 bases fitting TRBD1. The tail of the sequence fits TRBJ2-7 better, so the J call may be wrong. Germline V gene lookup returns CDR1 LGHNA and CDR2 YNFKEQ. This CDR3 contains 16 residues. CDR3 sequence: CASSYNRGGTGFEQYF. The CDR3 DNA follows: TGTGCCAGCAGCTATAACCGAGGGGGGACAGGGTTCGAGCAGTACTTC.

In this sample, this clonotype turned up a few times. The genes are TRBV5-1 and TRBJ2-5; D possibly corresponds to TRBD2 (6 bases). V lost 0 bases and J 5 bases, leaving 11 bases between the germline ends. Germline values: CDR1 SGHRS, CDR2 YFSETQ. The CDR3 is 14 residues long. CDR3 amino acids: CASSLVAGSETQYF. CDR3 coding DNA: TGCGCCAGCAGCTTGGTGGCCGGGAGCGAGACCCAGTACTTC.